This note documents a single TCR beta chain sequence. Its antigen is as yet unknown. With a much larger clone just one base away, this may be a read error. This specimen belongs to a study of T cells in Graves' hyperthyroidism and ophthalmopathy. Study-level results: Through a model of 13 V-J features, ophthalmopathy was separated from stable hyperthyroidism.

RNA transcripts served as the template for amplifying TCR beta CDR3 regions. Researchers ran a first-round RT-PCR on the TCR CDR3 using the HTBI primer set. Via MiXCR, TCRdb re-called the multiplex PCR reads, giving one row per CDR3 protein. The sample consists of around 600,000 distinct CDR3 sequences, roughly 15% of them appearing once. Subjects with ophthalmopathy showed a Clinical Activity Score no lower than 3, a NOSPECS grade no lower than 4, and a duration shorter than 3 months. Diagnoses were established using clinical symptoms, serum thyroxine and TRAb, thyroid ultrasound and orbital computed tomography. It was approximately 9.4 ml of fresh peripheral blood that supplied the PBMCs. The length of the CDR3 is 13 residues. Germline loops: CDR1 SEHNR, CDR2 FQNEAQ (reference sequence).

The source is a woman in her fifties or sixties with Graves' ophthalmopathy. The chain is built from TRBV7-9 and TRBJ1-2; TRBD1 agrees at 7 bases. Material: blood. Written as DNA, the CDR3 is TGTGCCGGCAGCTCCCGACAGGGCAATGGCTACACCTTC. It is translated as CAGSSRQGNGYTF. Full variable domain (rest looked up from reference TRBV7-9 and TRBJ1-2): DTGVSQNPRHKITKRGQNVTFRCDPISEHNRLYWYRQTLGQGPEFLTYFQNEAQLEKSRLLSDRFSAERPKGSFSTLEIQRTEQGDSAMYLCAGSSRQGNGYTFGSGTRLTVV.